These T cell receptor beta chains were read from a single sample in a study of shared clonotypes between healthy human individuals. This table comes from immunoSEQ multiplex PCR, and its TCRdb copy is limited to in-frame clones, with some not included. The sample lists about a million clones, around 80% seen once, with about 1.5% in the top ten. Sequencing was carried out using memory CD4+ T cells sorted from blood. The source of these receptors is a man aged 18 to 30 in good health. Both conserved end residues are part of each CDR3.

v_call	j_call	cdr3_aa
TRBV5-1	TRBJ2-3	CASSLDGVSLRDYTDTQYF
TRBV7-9	TRBJ2-5	CASSPVGQGGETQYF
TRBV5-1	TRBJ2-7	CASSPQGFYEQYF
TRBV5-1	TRBJ2-3	CASSLGGAENTQYF
TRBV4-1	TRBJ2-1	CASSQVASGNLLQFF
TRBV19	TRBJ1-1	CASSIVDRDTEAFF
TRBV19	TRBJ2-5	CASTRQETQYF
TRBV5-1	TRBJ2-5	CASSLDDRQETQYF
TRBV19	TRBJ2-2	CASSQGIIAGELFF
TRBV5-6	TRBJ2-7	CASSWYRASHYEQYF
TRBV27	TRBJ1-2	CASSASGTGIYGYTF
TRBV9	TRBJ2-5	CASSALGGRETQYF
TRBV7-9	TRBJ2-5	CASRPDGETQYF
TRBV30	TRBJ1-3	CAWSRVPGPGNTIYF
TRBV4-2	TRBJ1-3	CASSQDERGNTIYF
TRBV5-5	TRBJ1-1	CASSLGRQNTEAFF
TRBV5-1	TRBJ1-3	CASSQLGEGSGNTIYF
TRBV5-4	TRBJ2-5	CASLRDRGQETQYF
TRBV29-1	TRBJ1-1	CSGARVRGTEAFF
TRBV29-1	-	CSVLTARDEQYF
TRBV2	TRBJ1-1	CASTVDSSTEAFF
TRBV2	TRBJ2-7	CASSGRTGDYEQYF
TRBV7-2	TRBJ1-1	CASRGRGTEAFF
TRBV30	TRBJ2-5	CASSRAGGPEETQYF
TRBV18	TRBJ2-7	CASSTGQGSQEQYF
TRBV28	TRBJ1-2	CASRLNYLARYTF
TRBV18	TRBJ2-1	CASSLELAGADNEQFF
TRBV30	TRBJ1-4	CAWSGNRVGEKLFF
TRBV5-1	TRBJ1-1	CASRNVGVNTEAFF
TRBV6-1	TRBJ2-7	CASSEAGTSVYEQYF
TRBV29-1	TRBJ2-2	CSGGGTTNTGELFF
TRBV18	TRBJ2-1	CASSPVGTGVNEQFF
TRBV6-1	TRBJ2-7	CASSEVETGTYEQYF
TRBV28	TRBJ2-1	CASSLSPVAYNEQFF
TRBV21-1	TRBJ1-1	CASSKGRRGRLNTEAFF
TRBV15	TRBJ2-7	CATSRGGTGYEQYF
TRBV6-1	TRBJ2-3	CASSGQSLIDTDTQYF
TRBV5-1	TRBJ1-1	CASSLAVSAPEAFF
TRBV5-6	TRBJ1-2	CASSFGTGVLPNYGYTF
TRBV19	TRBJ1-2	CASSIGGGDYGYTF
TRBV7-2	TRBJ1-3	CASSLYLNTIYF